The present T cell receptor beta chain was sequenced within a study of T cell responses to AZD1222 COVID-19 vaccine. The V end was cut by 3 bases, the J end by 1 base, with 12 bases between. From germline, CDR1 is KGHSH and CDR2 LQKENI. The CDR3 runs to 15 residues. The assay was immunoSEQ multiplex PCR, and TCRdb's table has in-frame clones only and misses some. The sample contains 95,000 to 100,000 clones, 88% of which appear only once. Only one count was recorded for this clone. Second-dose intervals near 4 or 12 weeks were combined. This chain links TRBV18 with TRBJ1-1, with unresolved D. The sequence was collected from an adult who received the AZD1222 COVID-19 vaccine. The material was peripheral blood, obtained 28 days after the second AZD1222 dose. CDR3 loop: CASSPNPWTNTEAFF. The CDR3 bases are TGTGCCAGCTCACCCAACCCCTGGACGAACACTGAAGCTTTCTTT.